This T cell receptor beta chain stems from a study of T cells after posttransplantation cyclophosphamide. General study points: Skin or GI-infiltrating T cells shared few TRB sequences with blood.

TCRdb's copy holds only in-frame clones and misses some; the assay was immunoSEQ multiplex PCR. Found here are about 24,000 clones, no singletons; the ten largest cover over 6.5%. Germline V lookup: CDR1 SGHVS, CDR2 FNYEAQ. CDR3 length equals 16 residues. Trimming cost V 4 bases and J 2 bases; bases outside gene matches: 8. This clone was detected only a few times. Its matching antigen is unknown. The source of this sequence is a woman in her sixties in good health, CMV-negative, and a related stem cell transplant donor. The chain is built from TRBV7-6 and TRBJ2-5; TRBD1 agrees at 9 bases. The sample comprised PBMCs. This CDR3 is CASSWRGQGPQETQYF. CDR3 in DNA: TGTGCCAGCAGCTGGCGGGGACAGGGTCCACAAGAGACCCAGTACTTC.